A selection of T cell receptor beta chains follows, all from one sample in a study of blood T cell repertoires in COVID-19. Method: immunoSEQ multiplex PCR; TCRdb's copy keeps in-frame clones and lacks some. The sample lists about 250,000 clones; roughly 90% were seen once. Sequencing used peripheral blood. Receptors were obtained from a woman in her 30s with active or convalescent COVID-19. The CDR3 runs from the conserved cysteine through the conserved F or W. Each record gives: J gene, D gene, V gene, clone size, CDR3 protein, CDR3 DNA. D genes are given only for firm matches. Expanded clones are given a class, and other clones once, few, many or no size at all.

TRBJ2-3 NA TRBV7-9 few CASSPREQYF TGTGCCAGCAGCCCCCGCGAGCAGTATTTT
TRBJ2-7 NA TRBV21-1 NA CASIQSGQGFNYEQYF TGTGCCAGCATCCAATCAGGACAGGGGTTTAACTACGAGCAGTACTTC
TRBJ1-5 NA TRBV2 NA CASSEGAVSNQPQHF TGTGCCAGCAGTGAAGGGGCTGTAAGCAATCAGCCCCAGCATTTT
TRBJ2-3 TRBD2 TRBV13 NA CASSLSGADTQYF TGTGCCAGCAGTCTTAGCGGGGCAGATACGCAGTATTTT
TRBJ2-7 NA TRBV5-5 NA CASSSAEKQYF TGTGCCAGCAGCTCGGCGGAGAAACAGTACTTC
TRBJ2-5 TRBD1 TRBV6-5 NA CASSFDRGRRETQYF TGTGCCAGCAGTTTCGACAGGGGGCGCAGGGAGACCCAGTACTTC
TRBJ1-5 TRBD1 TRBV19 NA CASSIPSGQGNQPQHF TGTGCCAGTAGTATTCCATCGGGACAGGGCAATCAGCCCCAGCATTTT
TRBJ2-2 NA TRBV27 NA CASSKQGLGTGELFF TGTGCCAGCAGTAAACAGGGTTTGGGCACCGGGGAGCTGTTTTTT
TRBJ2-3 TRBD2 TRBV5-6 NA CASSLGLAGTDTQYF TGTGCCAGCAGCTTGGGGCTAGCGGGGACAGATACGCAGTATTTT
TRBJ1-1 TRBD1 TRBV5-1 NA CASGSNGGGYTEAFF TGCGCCAGCGGGTCCAATGGAGGGGGCTATACTGAAGCTTTCTTT
TRBJ1-4 NA TRBV11-2 few CASSLDGGAGEKLFF TGTGCCAGCAGCTTAGATGGAGGGGCAGGTGAAAAACTGTTTTTT
TRBJ2-1 TRBD2 TRBV2 NA CASSVSGTSGGHSYNEQFF TGTGCCAGCAGTGTCTCCGGGACTAGCGGGGGCCACTCCTACAATGAGCAGTTCTTC
TRBJ1-1 TRBD1 TRBV5-1 NA CASSLETLGQGAVVAFF TGCGCCAGCAGCCTAGAGACCCTCGGACAGGGGGCGGTTGTGGCTTTCTTT
TRBJ2-1 TRBD1 TRBV27 NA CASSLGRGLDEQFF TGTGCCAGCAGTTTGGGCAGGGGGTTGGATGAGCAGTTCTTC
TRBJ1-4 TRBD1 TRBV19 NA CASRLQGTGTNEKLFF TGTGCCAGTAGATTACAGGGGACGGGTACTAATGAAAAACTGTTTTTT
TRBJ1-1 NA TRBV5-1 NA CASSLQGNTEAFF TGCGCCAGCAGCTTACAGGGGAACACTGAAGCTTTCTTT